The next 10 T cell receptor beta chains were all read from a single sample in a study of OX40 agonist ivuxolimab in advanced cancers. Generated by immunoSEQ multiplex PCR, the TCRdb table keeps only in-frame clones and is missing some. The sample includes roughly 110,000 clones, under 95% of them seen just once. The sequencing here drew on CD4+ or CD8+ T cells sorted from blood, taken in a trial of the OX40 agonist ivuxolimab. These receptors originate from an adult with an advanced solid tumor such as melanoma, head and neck, liver or kidney cancer.

The chain recombines TRBV19 with TRBJ1-2; D remains ambiguous. Germline CDR1 is LNHDA and CDR2 is SQIVND (reference sequence). The CDR3 length is 11 residues. Trimming left V 7 bases short and J 7 bases short, with 10 bases between. The CDR3 here is CASTEGSGYTF. The CDR3 nucleotides read TGTGCCAGTACTGAGGGAAGTGGCTACACCTTC. Based on the CDR3 plus reference TRBV19 and TRBJ1-2, the full variable domain is DGGITQSPKYLFRKEGQNVTLSCEQNLNHDAMYWYRQDPGQGLRLIYYSQIVNDFQKGDIAEGYSVSREKKESFPLTVTSAQKNPTAFYLCASTEGSGYTFGSGTRLTVV.

The chain has TRBV9 and TRBJ2-1; maybe TRBD1 (6 bases). This CDR3 has 13 residues. With 4 bases removed from V and 7 bases from J, the gap between germline ends came to 12 bases. Germline CDR1 reads SGDLS; CDR2 reads YYNGEE. The CDR3 nucleotides are TGTGCCAGCAGCCATCTACAGGGTAATGAGCAGTTCTTC. Translating it yields CASSHLQGNEQFF.

V usage is TRBV5-1 and J usage is TRBJ1-6, with no clear D. Germline assignment: CDR1 SGHRS and CDR2 YFSETQ. This CDR3 spans 16 amino acids. The V end lost 7 bases, the J end lost 9 bases, and 23 bases lay between the germline ends. The CDR3 is CASRLADLGSSSPLHF. The DNA for the CDR3 is TGCGCCAGCCGCCTTGCGGACCTGGGTTCCTCTTCACCCCTCCACTTT.

The rearrangement links TRBV5-1 to TRBJ1-2; D is uncertain. Germline assignment: CDR1 SGHRS and CDR2 YFSETQ. The CDR3 is made up of 16 amino acids. Deletions cut 4 bases from V and 0 bases from J, with 16 bases between. The chain's CDR3 is CASSTRPASSNYGYTF. In DNA form, the CDR3 reads TGCGCCAGCAGCACGCGGCCCGCATCGTCTAACTATGGCTACACCTTC.

The chain carries TRBV7-9 and TRBJ2-1, with TRBD1 as a possible D gene (6 bases). Germline CDR1 SEHNR, CDR2 FQNEAQ (reference sequence). V was clipped by 3 bases and J by 5 bases, with 8 bases between them. CDR3 length: 13 residues. The CDR3 sequence: CASSLGQNNEQFF. The CDR3 bases are TGTGCCAGCAGCTTGGGACAAAACAATGAGCAGTTCTTC.

The rearrangement links TRBV6-1 to TRBJ1-1; unclear D gene. The germline V gene has CDR1 MNHNS and CDR2 SASEGT. Trimming shortened V by 3 bases and J by 8 bases, and 10 bases separated the two germline ends. The CDR3 loop spans 12 amino acids. The CDR3 loop is CASSERPQEAFF. Here the CDR3 DNA reads TGTGCCAGCAGTGAGCGCCCACAAGAAGCTTTCTTT.

The chain employs TRBV5-1 and TRBJ2-3, with a tentative D call TRBD2 (5 bases). Germline CDR1 reads SGHRS; CDR2 reads YFSETQ. V dropped 1 base and J dropped 4 bases, with 16 bases sitting between them. The length of the CDR3 is 16 residues. CDR3 sequence: CASSLQLALASDTQYF. CDR3 sequence (DNA): TGCGCCAGCAGCTTGCAGTTAGCGTTGGCGTCAGATACGCAGTATTTT.

The chain carries TRBV7-9 and TRBJ1-1; tentatively, D is TRBD1 (5 bases). The CDR3 runs 14 residues. The V end was cut by 3 bases, the J end by 1 base, with 9 bases between. Germline assignment: CDR1 SEHNR and CDR2 FQNEAQ (reference sequence). Here the CDR3 reads CASSLGQGNTEAFF. The CDR3 nucleotides are TGTGCCAGCAGCTTGGGGCAGGGGAACACTGAAGCTTTCTTT.

This clone was seen only a few times. The rearrangement uses TRBV27 and TRBJ1-1; TRBD1 might be the D (5 bases). The CDR3 sequence is 16 residues long. Germline-derived CDR1 and CDR2 are MNHEY and SMNVEV (reference sequence). The germline V and J ends were trimmed by 4 bases and 6 bases, with 21 bases remaining between them. CDR3 loop: CASSSLHRGSGPEAFF. The CDR3 nucleotides are TGTGCCAGCAGTTCCCTCCATCGGGGCTCTGGGCCTGAAGCTTTCTTT.

The V and J genes are TRBV5-1 and TRBJ2-7; weak D call: TRBD1 (6 bases). V lost 0 bases, J lost 7 bases, and 14 bases lay in between. CDR1 and CDR2 from the germline V gene are SGHRS and YFSETQ. CDR3 size: 14 residues. CDR3 DNA sequence: TGCGCCAGCAGCTTGGGACAGGCTGCTAAGGAGCAGTACTTC. It is translated as CASSLGQAAKEQYF.